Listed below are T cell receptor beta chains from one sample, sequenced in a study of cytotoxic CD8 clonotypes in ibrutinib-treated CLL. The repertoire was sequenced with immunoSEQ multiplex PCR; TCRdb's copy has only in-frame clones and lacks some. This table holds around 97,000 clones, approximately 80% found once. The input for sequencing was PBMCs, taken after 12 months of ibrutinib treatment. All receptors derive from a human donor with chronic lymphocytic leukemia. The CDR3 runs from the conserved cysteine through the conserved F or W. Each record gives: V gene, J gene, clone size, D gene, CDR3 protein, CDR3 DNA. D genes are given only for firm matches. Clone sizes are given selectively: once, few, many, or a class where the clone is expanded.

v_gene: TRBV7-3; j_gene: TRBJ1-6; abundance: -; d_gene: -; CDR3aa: CASGTGNSPLHF; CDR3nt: TGTGCCAGCGGGACGGGGAATTCACCCCTCCACTTT
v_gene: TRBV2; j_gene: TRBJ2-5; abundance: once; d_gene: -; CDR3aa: CASTQVREPKETQYF; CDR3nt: TGTGCCAGCACTCAGGTCCGGGAACCAAAAGAGACCCAGTACTTC
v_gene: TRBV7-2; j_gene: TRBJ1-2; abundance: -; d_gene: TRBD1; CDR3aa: CASSSLRGQDVTF; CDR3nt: TGTGCCAGCAGCTCCCTAAGGGGACAGGACGTCACCTTC
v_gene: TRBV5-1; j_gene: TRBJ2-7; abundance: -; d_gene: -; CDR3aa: CASSSPGTVQQYF; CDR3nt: TGCGCCAGCAGCAGCCCCGGGACTGTTCAGCAGTACTTC
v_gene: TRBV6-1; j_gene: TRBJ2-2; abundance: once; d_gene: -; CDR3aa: CASRWGTSNTGELFF; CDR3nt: TGTGCCAGCAGATGGGGTACTTCTAACACCGGGGAGCTGTTTTTT
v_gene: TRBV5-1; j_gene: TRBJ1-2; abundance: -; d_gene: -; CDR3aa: CASSSDGYYGYTF; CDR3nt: TGCGCCAGCAGTTCTGACGGATACTATGGCTACACCTTC
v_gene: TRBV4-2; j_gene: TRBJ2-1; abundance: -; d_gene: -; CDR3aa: CASSQGANEQFF; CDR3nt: TGTGCCAGCAGCCAAGGGGCAAATGAGCAGTTCTTC
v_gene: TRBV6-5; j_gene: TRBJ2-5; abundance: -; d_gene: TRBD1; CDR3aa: CASRSSGTGETQYF; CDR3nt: TGTGCCAGCCGATCATCCGGGACAGGGGAGACCCAGTACTTC
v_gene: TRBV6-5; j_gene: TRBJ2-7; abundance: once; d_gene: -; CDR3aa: CASSSPRTASYEQYF; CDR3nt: TGTGCCAGCAGTTCCCCGAGGACAGCGTCCTACGAGCAGTACTTC
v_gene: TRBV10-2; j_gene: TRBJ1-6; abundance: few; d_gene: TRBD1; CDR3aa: CASREHRGLLYNSPLHF; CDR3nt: TGCGCCAGCAGGGAACACAGGGGGCTTCTTTATAATTCACCCCTCCACTTT
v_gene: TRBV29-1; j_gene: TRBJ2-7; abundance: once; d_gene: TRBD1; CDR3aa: CSVTKGAREQYF; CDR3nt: TGCAGTGTAACCAAGGGGGCGCGGGAGCAGTACTTC
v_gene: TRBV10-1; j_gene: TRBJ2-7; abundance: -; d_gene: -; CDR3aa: CASSERAGAAYEQYF; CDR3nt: TGCGCCAGCAGTGAAAGGGCGGGGGCAGCCTACGAGCAGTACTTC
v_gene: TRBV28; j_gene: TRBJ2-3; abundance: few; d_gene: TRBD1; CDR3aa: CAKSTGGTDTQYF; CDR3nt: TGTGCCAAGTCGACAGGGGGCACAGATACGCAGTATTTT
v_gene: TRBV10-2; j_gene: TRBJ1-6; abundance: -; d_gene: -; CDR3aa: CASSQQNNSPLHF; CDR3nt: TGCGCCAGCAGTCAACAGAATAATTCACCCCTCCACTTT
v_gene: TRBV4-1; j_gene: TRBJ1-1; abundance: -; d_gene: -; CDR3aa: CASSQDQVNTEAFF; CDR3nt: TGCGCCAGCAGCCAAGATCAGGTGAACACTGAAGCTTTCTTT
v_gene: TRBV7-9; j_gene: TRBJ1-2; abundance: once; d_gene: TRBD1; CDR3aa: CASSSIIPTGANYGYTF; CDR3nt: TGTGCCAGCAGCTCAATTATTCCGACAGGGGCTAACTATGGCTACACCTTC
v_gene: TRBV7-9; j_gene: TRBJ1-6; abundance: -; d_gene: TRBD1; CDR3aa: CASSGPGQGAQTLHF; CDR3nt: TGTGCCAGCAGCGGTCCGGGACAGGGGGCCCAAACCCTCCACTTT
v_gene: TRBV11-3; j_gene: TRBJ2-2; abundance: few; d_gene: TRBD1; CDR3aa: CASSSQGQVNTGELFF; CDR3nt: TGTGCCAGCAGCAGCCAGGGACAGGTGAACACCGGGGAGCTGTTTTTT
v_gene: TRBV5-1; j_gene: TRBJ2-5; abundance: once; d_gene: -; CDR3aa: CASSWGGTSGAGETQYF; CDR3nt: TGCGCCAGCAGCTGGGGAGGGACGTCGGGGGCAGGTGAGACCCAGTACTTC
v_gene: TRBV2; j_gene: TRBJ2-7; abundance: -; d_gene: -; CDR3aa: CASSAATGLYEQYF; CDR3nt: TGTGCCAGCAGTGCAGCGACCGGGCTCTACGAGCAGTACTTC
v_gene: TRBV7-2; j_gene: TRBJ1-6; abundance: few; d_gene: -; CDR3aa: CASSLKVQGISPLHF; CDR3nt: TGTGCCAGCAGCTTAAAAGTCCAGGGGATTTCACCCCTCCACTTT
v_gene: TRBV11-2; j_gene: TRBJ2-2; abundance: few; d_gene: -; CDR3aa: CASKSENTGELFF; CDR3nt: TGTGCCAGCAAATCTGAGAACACCGGGGAGCTGTTTTTT
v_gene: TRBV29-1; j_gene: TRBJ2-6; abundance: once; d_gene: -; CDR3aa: CSVPEGPGAGANVLTF; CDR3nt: TGCAGCGTTCCGGAGGGTCCGGGAGCTGGGGCCAACGTCCTGACTTTC
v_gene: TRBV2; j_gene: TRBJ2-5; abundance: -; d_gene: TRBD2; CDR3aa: CASRTSGEGETQYF; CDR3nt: TGTGCCAGCAGGACAAGCGGGGAGGGAGAGACCCAGTACTTC
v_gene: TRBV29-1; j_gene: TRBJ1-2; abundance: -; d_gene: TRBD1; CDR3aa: CSVSDRGPYGYTF; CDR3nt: TGCAGCGTCTCTGACAGGGGGCCCTATGGCTACACCTTC
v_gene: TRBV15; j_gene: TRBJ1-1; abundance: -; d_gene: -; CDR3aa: CATSRDPANTEAFF; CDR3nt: TGTGCCACCAGCAGAGATCCAGCGAACACTGAAGCTTTCTTT
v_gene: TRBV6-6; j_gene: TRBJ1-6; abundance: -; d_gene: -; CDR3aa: CASRGTRGNSPLHF; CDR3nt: TGTGCCAGCAGGGGGACTCGGGGTAATTCACCCCTCCACTTT
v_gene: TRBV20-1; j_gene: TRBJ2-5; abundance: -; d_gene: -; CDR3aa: CSASIETQYF; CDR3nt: TGCAGTGCTAGTATAGAGACCCAGTACTTC